Below, 18 T cell receptor beta chains from the same sample are listed, as sequenced in a study of technical replicates of blood from a few donors. TCRdb's copy holds only in-frame clones and misses some; the assay was immunoSEQ multiplex PCR. The sample carries approximately 73,000 clones, about 90% recorded once. Material: T cells isolated from PBMCs. Receptors were obtained from a human donor in good health.

This sequence joins TRBV5-6 and TRBJ2-5; 11 bases are a match to TRBD2. V shed 2 bases, J shed 4 bases, and the junction held 10 bases outside the gene matches. This CDR3 comprises 17 residues. The germline V gene encodes CDR1 SGHDT and CDR2 YYEEEE. The CDR3 region has the DNA TGTGCCAGCAGCTTCCGACTAGCGGGAAGTTTAGTAGAGACCCAGTACTTC. This encodes CASSFRLAGSLVETQYF.

The rearrangement joins TRBV9 to TRBJ2-7; 8 bases map to TRBD2. CDR3 size: 15 residues. V trimming: 0 bases; J trimming: 0 bases; junction bases outside the gene matches: 2. Germline values: CDR1 SGDLS, CDR2 YYNGEE. CDR3 coding DNA: TGTGCCAGCAGCGTAGAGGCGGGAGGCTCCTACGAGCAGTACTTC. It is translated as CASSVEAGGSYEQYF. Looking up the rest from reference TRBV9 and TRBJ2-7 gives the full variable domain: DSGVTQTPKHLITATGQRVTLRCSPRSGDLSVYWYQQSLDQGLQFLIQYYNGEERAKGNILERFSAQQFPDLHSELNLSSLELGDSALYFCASSVEAGGSYEQYFGPGTRLTVT.

V gene TRBV4-2 combines with J gene TRBJ1-5, with D possibly being TRBD1 (6 bases). From germline, CDR1 is LGHNA and CDR2 YNFKEQ. The V gene lost 0 bases and the J gene lost 11 bases, with 17 bases spanning the gap. The CDR3 contains 15 residues. This CDR3 reads CASSQDLRGRLAQHF. The CDR3 nucleotides read TGTGCCAGCAGCCAAGACCTCAGGGGTCGTTTGGCCCAGCATTTT.

This clone was seen a handful of times. V usage is TRBV2 and J usage is TRBJ1-1; D is uncertain. Per germline, CDR1 SNHLY and CDR2 FYNNEI. The CDR3 consists of 11 residues. V lost 2 bases to trimming and J lost 7 bases, with 5 bases between them. CDR3 DNA sequence: TGTGCCAGCAGTGAATACATTGAAGCTTTCTTT. Protein: CASSEYIEAFF.

The V call is TRBV7-9, the J call TRBJ1-1; D is unresolved. The germline V and J ends were trimmed by 2 bases and 0 bases, with 7 bases remaining between them. Looked up from germline, CDR1 is SEHNR and CDR2 is FQNEAQ (reference sequence). This CDR3 region has 14 residues. The CDR3 reads CASSLSGVNTEAFF. The CDR3 DNA follows: TGTGCCAGCAGCTTATCCGGGGTGAACACTGAAGCTTTCTTT. The full variable domain, with the rest looked up from reference TRBV7-9 and TRBJ1-1, is DTGVSQNPRHKITKRGQNVTFRCDPISEHNRLYWYRQTLGQGPEFLTYFQNEAQLEKSRLLSDRFSAERPKGSFSTLEIQRTEQGDSAMYLCASSLSGVNTEAFFGQGTRLTVV.

The rearrangement links TRBV7-3 to TRBJ2-5; 12 positions match TRBD2. The CDR3 totals 15 residues. Germline trimming cut 5 bases from V and 1 base from J; bases unmatched to any gene: 2. Germline V gene data show CDR1 as SGHTA and CDR2 as FQGTGA. The CDR3, as DNA: TGTGCCAGCAGCGGACTAGCGGGGCCCCAAGAGACCCAGTACTTC. Translation: CASSGLAGPQETQYF.

This clone was picked up a small number of times. V gene TRBV2 combines with J gene TRBJ2-3; D gene ambiguous. The CDR3 is made up of 14 amino acids. Looked up from germline, CDR1 is SNHLY and CDR2 is FYNNEI. V shed 4 bases and J shed 2 bases, with 10 bases lying between them. The CDR3 reads CASSVRPLTDTQYF. The DNA for the CDR3 is TGTGCCAGCAGTGTGAGGCCCCTCACAGATACGCAGTATTTT.

The chain combines TRBV5-5 with TRBJ1-1; 9 bases agree with TRBD1. The CDR3 has 15 residues. The germline gives CDR1 SGHKS, CDR2 YYEKEE (reference sequence). V shed 0 bases, J shed 1 base, and the junction held 1 base outside the gene matches. The CDR3 sequence: CASSLEGQGNTEAFF. The CDR3 DNA is TGTGCCAGCAGCTTGGAGGGACAGGGGAACACTGAAGCTTTCTTT.

The chain is built from TRBV27 and TRBJ1-2; a weak D match, TRBD1 (6 bases). CDR1 is MNHEY and CDR2 is SMNVEV in the germline V gene (reference sequence). Trimming took 8 bases from V and 0 from J, leaving 16 bases between them. The CDR3 runs to 15 residues. For the CDR3, the DNA is TGTGCCAGCCGCTTTGGGGGCCGGGCTAACTATGGCTACACCTTC. Translating it yields CASRFGGRANYGYTF.

This chain connects TRBV6-1 to TRBJ1-1; 7 bases align to TRBD1. The V segment lost 0 bases and the J segment 5 bases; nucleotides outside the gene matches: 3. CDR1 and CDR2 from the germline V gene are MNHNS and SASEGT. CDR3 length equals 14 residues. CDR3 nucleotides: TGTGCCAGCAGTGAAGCGCCCAGGGGGACTGAAGCTTTCTTT. Its translation is CASSEAPRGTEAFF.

The chain combines TRBV18 with TRBJ2-2, with D perhaps TRBD2 (5 bases). CDR3 size: 15 residues. Germline V CDR1 and CDR2: KGHSH, LQKENI. V was trimmed by 3 bases and J by 3 bases, leaving 11 bases between them. The CDR3 nucleotides read TGTGCCAGCTCACCCAGGCCGGGGTACACCGGGGAGCTGTTTTTT. Translated, it gives CASSPRPGYTGELFF. The whole variable domain, remainder taken from reference TRBV18 and TRBJ2-2, is NAGVMQNPRHLVRRRGQEARLRCSPMKGHSHVYWYRQLPEEGLKFMVYLQKENIIDESGMPKERFSAEFPKEGPSILRIQQVVRGDSAAYFCASSPRPGYTGELFFGEGSRLTVL.

The chain recombines TRBV4-2 with TRBJ1-5; the D gene is possibly TRBD1 (5 bases). CDR3 size: 15 residues. Trimming cost V 1 base and J 1 base, with 8 bases left between them. The V gene's germline CDR1 is LGHNA and CDR2 YNFKEQ. CDR3 nucleotides: TGTGCCAGCAGCCAAGTCCAGGGAAGCAATCAGCCCCAGCATTTT. Its translation: CASSQVQGSNQPQHF.

This chain joins TRBV23-1 and TRBJ1-2; TRBD1 matches 7 bases. TRBV23-1 is assigned to the ORF class and has an uncertain function. The V segment lost 0 bases and the J segment 2 bases; nucleotides outside the gene matches: 3. The CDR3 is made up of 15 amino acids. For the CDR3, the DNA is TGCGCCAGCAGTCAATCGACACAGGGGAACTATGGCTACACCTTC. Translated, it gives CASSQSTQGNYGYTF.

The chain links TRBV28 to TRBJ2-5; TRBD1 aligns across 10 bases. J was trimmed by 1 base and V by 7 bases; bases with no gene match: 18. Germline CDR1 is MDHEN and CDR2 is SYDVKM. CDR3 length: 19 residues. Here the CDR3 reads CASNLPGTGVTGTQETQYF. The CDR3 DNA reads as TGTGCCAGCAACCTACCCGGGACAGGGGTAACGGGAACCCAAGAGACCCAGTACTTC.

The chain recombines TRBV5-6 with TRBJ1-4; D gene unclear. Germline V gene data show CDR1 as SGHDT and CDR2 as YYEEEE. The CDR3 is made up of 13 amino acids. Trimming removed 3 bases at V and 7 bases at J, with 10 bases between. The CDR3 sequence is CASSYLQLEKLFF. The CDR3 bases are TGTGCCAGCAGCTACCTCCAACTTGAAAAACTGTTTTTT.

This clone appeared once. This sequence joins TRBV2 and TRBJ2-5, with 11 bases fitting TRBD2. J was trimmed by 2 bases and V by 6 bases; bases with no gene match: 5. Germline CDR1 and CDR2: SNHLY and FYNNEI. CDR3 length: 15 residues. The CDR3 sequence: CASRSSGRVQETQYF. CDR3 in DNA: TGTGCCAGCAGGAGTAGCGGGAGGGTGCAAGAGACCCAGTACTTC.

V gene TRBV27 combines with J gene TRBJ2-1; 12 positions match TRBD2. The CDR3 runs to 18 residues. With 6 bases clipped from V and 0 bases from J, the junction kept 9 bases outside the gene matches. Germline V lookup: CDR1 MNHEY, CDR2 SMNVEV (reference sequence). The CDR3: CASSPGLAGLFSYNEQFF. The CDR3 DNA follows: TGTGCCAGCAGCCCTGGACTAGCGGGGCTGTTCTCCTACAATGAGCAGTTCTTC.

The rearrangement uses TRBV2 and TRBJ2-7, with D possibly matching TRBD2 (5 bases). This CDR3 has 12 residues. Germline assignment: CDR1 SNHLY and CDR2 FYNNEI. V was pared by 6 bases and J by 5 bases, with 11 bases between. The CDR3 DNA reads TGTGCCAGCAGCAACACTAGGGACGAGCAGTACTTC. Translation: CASSNTRDEQYF.